This record covers a single T cell receptor beta chain. Its cognate antigen is unknown. Sequencing was at survey level. Using immunoSEQ multiplex PCR, the repertoire was profiled, and TCRdb retains in-frame clones only, with some absent. Of roughly 25,000 clones listed, 55% to 75% were seen once; the top ten hold over 6.5%. These data come from a study of pediatric ulcerative colitis. Whole-study context: Disease was pancolitis in over 5 and left-sided in two, histology-confirmed.

Whole-study findings and limits: Ulcerative colitis patients shared more blood-rectal clones than controls.

CDR3 length: 18 amino acids. J was trimmed by 1 base and V by 5 bases; bases with no gene match: 14. Germline CDR1 reads SEHNR; CDR2 reads FQNEAQ (reference sequence). The rectum was sampled with one to two pinch biopsies at colonoscopy. This chain uses TRBV7-9 with TRBJ2-3; 8 positions agree with TRBD2. Sample: gut tissue. The receptor was derived from a boy younger than 18 with severe ulcerative colitis. This chain's CDR3 is CASSLKFGRAQGTDTQYF. DNA of the CDR3: TGTGCCAGCAGCCTCAAATTCGGGAGGGCCCAAGGCACAGATACGCAGTATTTT.